This TCR beta chain emerged from a study of T cells in Graves' hyperthyroidism and ophthalmopathy. Amplification of TCR beta CDR3 regions was performed using RNA transcripts as template. Initially, a first-round RT-PCR of the TCR CDR3 employed the HTBI primer set. One entry per CDR3 protein results from TCRdb running MiXCR on the multiplex PCR reads. The table shows about 580,000 distinct CDR3 sequences, with roughly 50% occurring only once. A single count supports this clonotype. Its target is not known. Diagnosis of hyperthyroidism was new in patients aged 18 to 65, and its duration was under 2 months. Study findings and constraints: Ophthalmopathy onset followed model prediction by a median about seven months. Most thyroid clonotypes with frequency above 0.001 were detected in blood.

The ends lost 1 base at V and 0 bases at J; junction bases unmatched: 8. Germline CDR1 and CDR2: DFQATT and SNEGSKA (reference sequence). There are 16 residues in the CDR3. V and J are TRBV20-1 and TRBJ2-5; 7 nucleotides match TRBD2. Source material: peripheral blood or thyroid tissue (not recorded which). This sequence was found in a woman aged 18-29 years with Graves' hyperthyroidism. The CDR3 region has the DNA TGCAGTGCTAGAGTAGCGAGCGGGATGTACCAAGAGACCCAGTACTTC. Protein product: CSARVASGMYQETQYF.